A selection of T cell receptor beta chains follows, all from one sample in a study of blood T cell repertoires in COVID-19. TCRdb keeps only in-frame clones here, not all; method: immunoSEQ multiplex PCR. In the table there are 100,000 or so clones, around 87% of which are singletons. Source material: peripheral blood. The receptors were gathered from a woman between 25 and 40 years old with acute or convalescent COVID-19. Both conserved end residues are part of each CDR3. D genes are given only for firm matches. Rows give clone size only sometimes, using once, few, many, or a class for an expanded clone.

len	abundance	j_gene	d_gene	v_gene	CDR3aa	CDR3nt
14	once	TRBJ2-1	TRBD2	TRBV7-9	CASSSSGAYNEQFF	TGTGCCAGCAGCTCTAGCGGGGCCTACAATGAGCAGTTCTTC
17	.	TRBJ2-3	TRBD2	TRBV3-1/TRBV3-2	CASSQDVSLAGADTQYF	TGTGCCAGCAGCCAAGATGTTTCGCTAGCGGGGGCGGATACGCAGTATTTT
13	.	TRBJ1-2	.	TRBV7-9	CASSPGLGDGYTF	TGTGCCAGCAGCCCGGGACTAGGCGATGGCTACACCTTC
15	once	TRBJ1-4	TRBD1	TRBV6-5	CASSRSQGSNEKLFF	TGTGCCAGCAGTCGCTCACAGGGGAGTAATGAAAAACTGTTTTTT
15	.	TRBJ1-2	.	TRBV28	CASTPQGVRTNGYTF	TGTGCCAGCACCCCTCAAGGGGTCAGGACGAATGGCTACACCTTC
18	.	TRBJ2-2	TRBD2	TRBV7-3	CASSPSGLAGGLAGELFF	TGTGCCAGCAGCCCATCGGGACTAGCGGGGGGGCTCGCCGGGGAGCTGTTTTTT
12	.	TRBJ1-4	.	TRBV11-3	CASSSDLGKLFF	TGTGCCAGCAGCTCCGATCTCGGAAAACTGTTTTTT
12	.	TRBJ1-2	.	TRBV28	CASSVTGYGYTF	TGTGCCAGCAGTGTCACAGGGTACGGCTACACCTTC
22	.	TRBJ2-1	TRBD2	TRBV23-1	CASKKTSGGQEGARSSYNEQFF	TGCGCCAGCAAAAAGACTAGCGGGGGCCAGGAGGGCGCCAGGAGCTCCTACAATGAGCAGTTCTTC
13	.	TRBJ1-4	.	TRBV14	CASSQGGPEKLFF	TGTGCCAGCAGCCAAGGCGGTCCGGAAAAACTGTTTTTT
16	.	TRBJ1-6	TRBD1	TRBV3-1/TRBV3-2	CASSQEGTGPGSPLHF	TGTGCCAGCAGCCAAGAGGGGACAGGGCCTGGTTCACCCCTCCACTTT
19	.	TRBJ1-2	TRBD1	TRBV10-1	CASSPASTGTGVLNYGYTF	TGCGCCAGCAGTCCAGCCTCAACCGGGACAGGGGTTTTGAACTATGGCTACACCTTC
15	.	TRBJ2-1	TRBD2	TRBV5-1	CASSARAGGPNEQFF	TGCGCCAGCAGCGCCCGAGCGGGGGGACCCAATGAGCAGTTCTTC
16	.	TRBJ2-7	TRBD1	TRBV28	CASSSPQTGERDEQYF	TGTGCCAGCAGTTCCCCCCAGACAGGGGAACGGGACGAGCAGTACTTC
12	.	TRBJ1-2	.	TRBV9	CASSVGNSGYTF	TGTGCCAGCAGCGTAGGTAATTCGGGCTACACCTTC
15	.	TRBJ1-1	.	TRBV10-3	CAISESAAGLDEAFF	TGTGCCATCAGTGAGTCGGCGGCGGGGTTAGATGAAGCTTTCTTT
15	.	TRBJ2-3	.	TRBV11-1	CASSLAGLISDTQYF	TGTGCCAGCAGCTTAGCCGGACTTATATCAGATACGCAGTATTTT
18	.	TRBJ1-1	TRBD1	TRBV4-2	CASSPTNRGPGGNTEAFF	TGTGCCAGCAGCCCGACAAACAGGGGGCCGGGCGGAAACACTGAAGCTTTCTTT
15	.	TRBJ2-7	TRBD2	TRBV28	CASSRSGGGPYEQYF	TGTGCCAGCAGTCGAAGCGGGGGGGGACCCTACGAGCAGTACTTC
13	.	TRBJ1-1	TRBD1	TRBV6-6	CASNPRQGAEAFF	TGTGCCAGCAACCCACGACAGGGGGCTGAAGCTTTCTTT
15	.	TRBJ1-2	TRBD1	TRBV28	CASSKRDRYTYGYTF	TGTGCCAGCTCCAAACGGGACAGGTACACCTATGGCTACACCTTC
14	.	TRBJ2-7	TRBD1	TRBV10-3	CAISGDRNSYEQYF	TGTGCCATCAGTGGGGACAGGAACTCCTACGAGCAGTACTTC